This T cell receptor beta chain was documented in a study of a mutant IDH1 vaccine in newly diagnosed glioma. For the study at large: Vaccination started 4-6 weeks after radiotherapy alone, or with temozolomide cycles.

Time point reported: week 11, during vaccination. Doses comprised 300 ug of mutant IDH1 20-mer peptide each, plus topical imiquimod. New astrocytomas of WHO grade 3 or 4 that were IDH1-mutant and ATRX-lost were found in the donors. This clone was recorded a few times. The antigen is not known. Study findings and constraints: Pseudoprogression apparently tracked independently of changes in top peripheral T cell clonotypes. Evidence of vaccine-induced immune responses was documented in 85% to 95% of patients.

Here immunoSEQ multiplex PCR was the method, and the copy in TCRdb shows in-frame clones only, minus some. Here the sample spans around 130,000 clones, just under 80% being singletons. The sequence derives from a man aged 40-55 years with glioma. The specimen was PBMCs, collected from a glioma patient whose treatment included an IDH1 peptide vaccine.

The CDR3, as DNA: TGTGCCAGCAGCCTGACAGGGGGCCCCTACGAGCAGTACTTC. Encoded protein: CASSLTGGPYEQYF. The chain recombines TRBV9 with TRBJ2-7; 10 nucleotides align to TRBD1. V lost 4 bases and J lost 2; bases outside the gene matches: 3. The germline V gene has CDR1 SGDLS and CDR2 YYNGEE. The CDR3 runs 14 residues.